The present T cell receptor beta chain was sequenced within a study of beta chain features in type 1 diabetes. Regarding the study as a whole: Significant though moderate, a shortening of TCRB CDR3s appeared in all four CD4+ subsets of Type 1 diabetes patients. Individuals with type 1 diabetes displayed fewer insertions and more deletions at VDJ junctions.

V shed 1 base and J shed 3 bases, with 9 bases lying between them. Germline CDR1 is SEHNR and CDR2 is FQNEAQ (reference sequence). CDR3 length equals 14 residues. This clone has a handful of counts. Its antigen is not known. Sequenced material consisted of expressed TCRB transcripts (all of the isolated RNA was reverse transcribed). Produced via immunoSEQ multiplex PCR; TCRdb's table is partial and in-frame only. The sample includes some 160,000 clones, about 9% seen only once; the top ten take 0.7%. This TCR was recovered from a woman in her thirties with type 1 diabetes. This chain joins TRBV7-9 and TRBJ1-1; D is possibly TRBD1 (5 bases). The sample was central memory CD4+ T cells from blood. The CDR3: CASSLDGGDTEAFF. The CDR3 nucleotides read TGTGCCAGCAGCTTAGATGGGGGGGACACTGAAGCTTTCTTT.